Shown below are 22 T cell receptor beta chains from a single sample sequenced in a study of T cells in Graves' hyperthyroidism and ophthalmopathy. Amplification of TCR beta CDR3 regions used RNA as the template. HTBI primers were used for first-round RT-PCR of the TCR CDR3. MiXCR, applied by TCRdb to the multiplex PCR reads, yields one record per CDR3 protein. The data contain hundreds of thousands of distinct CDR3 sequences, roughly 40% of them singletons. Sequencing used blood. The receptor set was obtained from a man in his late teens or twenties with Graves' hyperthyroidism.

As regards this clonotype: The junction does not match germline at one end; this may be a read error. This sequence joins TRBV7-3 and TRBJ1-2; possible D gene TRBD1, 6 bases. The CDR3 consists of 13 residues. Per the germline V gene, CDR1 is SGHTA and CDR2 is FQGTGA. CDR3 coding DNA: TGTGCCAGCAGCTTAACCGGGGGCGGTGGCTGCACCTTC. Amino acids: CASSLTGGGGCTF.

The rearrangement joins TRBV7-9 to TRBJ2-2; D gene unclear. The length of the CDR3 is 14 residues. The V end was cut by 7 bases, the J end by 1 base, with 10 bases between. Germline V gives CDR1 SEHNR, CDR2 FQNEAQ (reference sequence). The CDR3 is CASTQGQNTGELFF. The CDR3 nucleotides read TGTGCCAGCACACAAGGTCAGAACACCGGGGAGCTGTTTTTT. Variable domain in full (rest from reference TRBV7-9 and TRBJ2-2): DTGVSQNPRHKITKRGQNVTFRCDPISEHNRLYWYRQTLGQGPEFLTYFQNEAQLEKSRLLSDRFSAERPKGSFSTLEIQRTEQGDSAMYLCASTQGQNTGELFFGEGSRLTVL.

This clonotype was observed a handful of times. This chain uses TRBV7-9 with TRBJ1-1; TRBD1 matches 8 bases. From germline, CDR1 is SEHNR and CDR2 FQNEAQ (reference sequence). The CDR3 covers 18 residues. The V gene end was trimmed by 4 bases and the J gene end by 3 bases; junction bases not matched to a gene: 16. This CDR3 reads CASSYQKGQGKMDTEAFF. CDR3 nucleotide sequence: TGTGCCAGCAGCTACCAGAAAGGACAGGGAAAAATGGACACTGAAGCTTTCTTT. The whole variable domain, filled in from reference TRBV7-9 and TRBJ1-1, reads DTGVSQNPRHKITKRGQNVTFRCDPISEHNRLYWYRQTLGQGPEFLTYFQNEAQLEKSRLLSDRFSAERPKGSFSTLEIQRTEQGDSAMYLCASSYQKGQGKMDTEAFFGQGTRLTVV.

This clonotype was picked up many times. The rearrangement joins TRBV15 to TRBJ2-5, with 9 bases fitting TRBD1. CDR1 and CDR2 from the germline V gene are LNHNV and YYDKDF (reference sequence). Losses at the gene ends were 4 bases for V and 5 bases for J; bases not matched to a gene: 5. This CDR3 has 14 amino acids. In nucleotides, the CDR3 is TGTGCCACCAGCAACACAGGGGGCGGGGAGACCCAGTACTTC. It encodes CATSNTGGGETQYF.

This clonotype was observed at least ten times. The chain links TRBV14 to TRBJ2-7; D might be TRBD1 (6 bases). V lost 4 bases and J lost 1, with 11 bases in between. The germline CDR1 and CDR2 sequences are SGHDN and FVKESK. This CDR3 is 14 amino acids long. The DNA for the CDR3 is TGTGCCAGCAGCCGTACCCAGGGGTCCTACGAGCAGTACTTC. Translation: CASSRTQGSYEQYF.

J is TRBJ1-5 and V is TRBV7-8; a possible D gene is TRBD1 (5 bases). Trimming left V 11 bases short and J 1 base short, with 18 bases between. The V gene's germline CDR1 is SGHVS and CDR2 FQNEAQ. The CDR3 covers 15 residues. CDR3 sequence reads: CAGPTGCTSNQPQHF. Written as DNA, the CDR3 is TGTGCCGGACCTACAGGCTGTACAAGCAATCAGCCCCAGCATTTT.

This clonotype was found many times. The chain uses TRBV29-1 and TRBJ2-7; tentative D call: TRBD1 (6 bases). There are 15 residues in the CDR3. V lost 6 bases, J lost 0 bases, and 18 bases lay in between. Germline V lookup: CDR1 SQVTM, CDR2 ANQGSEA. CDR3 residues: CSVRETGHVSYEQYF. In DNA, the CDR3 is TGCAGCGTGAGAGAAACGGGACACGTCTCCTACGAGCAGTACTTC.

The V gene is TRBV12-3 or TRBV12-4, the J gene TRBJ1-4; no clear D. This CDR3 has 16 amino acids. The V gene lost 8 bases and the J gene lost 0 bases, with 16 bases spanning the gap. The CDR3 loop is CASQVAFGATNEKLFF. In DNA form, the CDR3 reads TGTGCCAGCCAAGTGGCCTTCGGCGCAACTAATGAAAAACTGTTTTTT.

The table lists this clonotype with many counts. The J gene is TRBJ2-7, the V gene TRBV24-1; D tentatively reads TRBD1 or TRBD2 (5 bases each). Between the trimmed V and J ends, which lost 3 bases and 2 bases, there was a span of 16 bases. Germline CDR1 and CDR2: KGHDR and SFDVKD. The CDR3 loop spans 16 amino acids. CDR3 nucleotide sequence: TGTGCCACCAGTGATACAGCCGGGACCGGGGCCTACGAGCAGTACTTC. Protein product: CATSDTAGTGAYEQYF.

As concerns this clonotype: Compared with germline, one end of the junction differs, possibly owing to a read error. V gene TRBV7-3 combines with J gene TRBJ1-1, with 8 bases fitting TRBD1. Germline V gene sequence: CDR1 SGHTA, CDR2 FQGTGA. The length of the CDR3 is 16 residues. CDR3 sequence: CASSLRQGQMNTEAFF. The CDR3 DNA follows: TGCGCCAGCAGCCTCCGACAGGGGCAGATGAACACTGAAGCTTTCTTT.

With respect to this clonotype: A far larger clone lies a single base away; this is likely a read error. Written as DNA, the CDR3 is TGTGCTAGCAGCTTTGGCGGCGGCTACGAGCGGTACTTC. It yields the protein CASSFGGGYERYF. The rearrangement links TRBV7-7 to TRBJ2-7; D uncertain. From germline, CDR1 is SSHAT and CDR2 FNYEAQ (reference sequence). This CDR3 has 13 amino acids.

This CDR3 reads CASRKAKADYEQYF. The CDR3 DNA reads as TGTGCCAGCAGGAAGGCGAAGGCGGACTACGAGCAGTACTTC. This chain connects TRBV6-6 to TRBJ2-7; D is undetermined. V was clipped by 6 bases and J by 3 bases, with 15 bases between them. There are 14 residues in the CDR3. From germline, CDR1 is MNHNY and CDR2 SVGAGI (reference sequence).

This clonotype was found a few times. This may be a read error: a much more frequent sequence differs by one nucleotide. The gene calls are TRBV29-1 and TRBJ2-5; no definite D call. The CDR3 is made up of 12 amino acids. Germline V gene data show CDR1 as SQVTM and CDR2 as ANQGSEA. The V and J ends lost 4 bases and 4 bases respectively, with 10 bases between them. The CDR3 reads CSVVPPRETQYF. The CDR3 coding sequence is TGCAGCGTTGTTCCCCCGAGAGAGACCCAGTACTTC.

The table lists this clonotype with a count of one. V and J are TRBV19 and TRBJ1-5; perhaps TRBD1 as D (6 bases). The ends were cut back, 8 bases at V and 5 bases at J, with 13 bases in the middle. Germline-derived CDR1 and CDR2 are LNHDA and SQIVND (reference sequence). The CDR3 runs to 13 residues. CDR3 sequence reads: CASATGRYQPQHF. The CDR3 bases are TGTGCCAGTGCAACAGGGAGGTATCAGCCCCAGCATTTT.

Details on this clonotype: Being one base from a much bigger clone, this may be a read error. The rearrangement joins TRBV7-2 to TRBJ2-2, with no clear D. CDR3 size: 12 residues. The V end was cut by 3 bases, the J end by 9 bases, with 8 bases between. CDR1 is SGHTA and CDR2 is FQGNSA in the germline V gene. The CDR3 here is CASSFSARELFF. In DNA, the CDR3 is TGTGCCAGCAGCTTTTCGGCCAGGGAGCTGTTTTTT.

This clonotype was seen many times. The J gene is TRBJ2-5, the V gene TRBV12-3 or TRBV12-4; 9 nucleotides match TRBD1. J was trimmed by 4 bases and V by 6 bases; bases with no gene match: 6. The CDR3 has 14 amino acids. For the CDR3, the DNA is TGTGCCAGCAGCCGTGACAGGGGGTCAGAGACCCAGTACTTC. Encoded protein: CASSRDRGSETQYF.

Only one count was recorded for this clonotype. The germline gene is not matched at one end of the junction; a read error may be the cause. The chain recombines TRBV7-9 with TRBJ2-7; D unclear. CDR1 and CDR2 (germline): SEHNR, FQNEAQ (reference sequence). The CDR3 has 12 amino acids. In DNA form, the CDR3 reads TGCGCCAGCAGCCAAACAGCGTTGGAGCAGTACTTC. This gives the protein CASSQTALEQYF.

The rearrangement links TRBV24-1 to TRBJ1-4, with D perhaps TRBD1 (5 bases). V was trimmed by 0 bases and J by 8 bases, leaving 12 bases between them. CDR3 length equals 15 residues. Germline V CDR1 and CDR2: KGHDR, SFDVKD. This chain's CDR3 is CATSDLRGAGEKLFF. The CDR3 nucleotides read TGTGCCACCAGTGATTTGCGAGGGGCGGGCGAAAAACTGTTTTTT.

CDR3 loop: CASSSWQGAYEQYF. The CDR3 DNA follows: TGTGCCAGCAGCTCATGGCAGGGCGCCTACGAGCAGTACTTC. The chain uses TRBV7-2 and TRBJ2-7; maybe TRBD1 (5 bases). This CDR3 contains 14 residues. Germline V lookup: CDR1 SGHTA, CDR2 FQGNSA. The V and J ends lost 4 bases and 2 bases respectively, with 12 bases between them.

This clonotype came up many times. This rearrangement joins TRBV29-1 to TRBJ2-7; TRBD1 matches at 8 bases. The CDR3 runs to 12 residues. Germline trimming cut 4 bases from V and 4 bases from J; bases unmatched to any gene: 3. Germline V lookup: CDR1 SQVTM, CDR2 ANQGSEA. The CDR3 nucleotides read TGCAGCGTTGCGGACAGGGCGTACGAGCAGTACTTC. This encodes CSVADRAYEQYF.

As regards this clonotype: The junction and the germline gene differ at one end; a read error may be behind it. CDR3 sequence: CASTRMVGGTNEKLFF. In DNA form, the CDR3 reads TGTGCCAGTACCAGAATGGTAGGGGGCACTAATGAAAAACTGTTTTTT. The V and J genes are TRBV10-1 and TRBJ1-4; 7 bases are shared with TRBD1. CDR3 size: 16 residues. CDR1 WNHNN and CDR2 SYGVQD come from the germline V gene (reference sequence).

The DNA for the CDR3 is TGCAGTGTCGACAGGGGGCAAGGAGGAGAGACCCAGTACTTC. This translates into CSVDRGQGGETQYF. The chain uses TRBV20-1 and TRBJ2-5, with 10 bases that match TRBD1. CDR1 and CDR2 (germline): DFQATT, SNEGSKA (reference sequence). With V trimmed by 7 bases and J by 4 bases, 9 bases remained unmatched. The CDR3 has 14 residues.